The sequence of this T cell receptor (beta chain) was determined in a study of T cells after somatic rescue of genetic block. V dropped 3 bases and J dropped 7 bases, with 12 bases sitting between them. The CDR3 extends over 14 amino acids. CDR1 and CDR2 (germline): LGHNA, YSLEER. Sequencing was performed with immunoSEQ multiplex PCR; in TCRdb, only in-frame clones are kept and a portion is missing. The table includes 110,000 or so clones, about 89% detected once. V gene TRBV4-3 combines with J gene TRBJ2-2, with a tentative D call TRBD1 (5 bases). Specimen: peripheral blood mononuclear cells (PBMCs). The source of this sequence is a woman aged 18-35 years. This chain's CDR3 is CASSQETAIGELFF. The CDR3 bases are TGCGCCAGCAGCCAGGAGACAGCTATCGGGGAGCTGTTTTTT.